The present T cell receptor (beta chain) was sequenced within a study of cytomegalovirus exposure and HLA in healthy donors. PCR employed 60 Vbeta and 13 Jbeta primers. Data came from immunoSEQ multiplex PCR; TCRdb stores just in-frame clones and leaves some out. The profile covers 130,000 to 150,000 clones, with about 74% appearing a single time and more than 4.5% taken by the ten largest. Study-wide points: Another analysis was done later, and it associated fewer than 20,000 TCR beta sequences with HLA alleles at 0.05 false discovery rate.

In regard to this clone: Antigen unknown.

J was trimmed by 4 bases and V by 5 bases; bases with no gene match: 6. The CDR3 is 15 residues long. Germline loops: CDR1 SGHNT, CDR2 YYREEE (reference sequence). The sample comprised PBMCs. The chain employs TRBV5-4 and TRBJ1-3; the match to TRBD1 covers 10 bases. This TCR derives from a woman aged 50 to 65 in good health and CMV-seronegative. The CDR3 is CASSRDRGTGNTIYF. The CDR3 coding sequence is TGTGCCAGCAGTCGGGACAGGGGAACCGGAAACACCATATATTTT.